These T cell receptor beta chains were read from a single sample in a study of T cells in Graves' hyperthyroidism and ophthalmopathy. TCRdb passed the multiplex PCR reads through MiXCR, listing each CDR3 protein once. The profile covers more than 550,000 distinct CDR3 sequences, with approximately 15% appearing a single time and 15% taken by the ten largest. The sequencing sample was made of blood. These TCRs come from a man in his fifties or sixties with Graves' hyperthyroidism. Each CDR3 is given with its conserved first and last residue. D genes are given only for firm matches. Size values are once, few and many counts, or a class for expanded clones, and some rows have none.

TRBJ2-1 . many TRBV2 TGTGCCAGCAGTGACCGGGGTTCGAGGGCAGCCTCTAAAGAGTTAAGCAATGAGCAGTTCTTC CASSDRGSRAASKELSNEQFF
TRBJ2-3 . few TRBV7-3 TGTGCCAGCAGGAAGACCTACACAGATACGCAGTATTTT CASRKTYTDTQYF
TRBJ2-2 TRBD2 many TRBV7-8 TGTGCCAGCAGCCCAGCGGGGTCGGTCAGACTGAACACCGGGGAGCTGTTTTTT CASSPAGSVRLNTGELFF
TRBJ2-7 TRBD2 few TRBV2 TGTGCCAGCAGTGAAGGTTGGCTAGCGGGCTCCTACGAGCAGTACTTC CASSEGWLAGSYEQYF
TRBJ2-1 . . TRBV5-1 TGCGCCAGCAGCTCGTCCACAACGGAGCAGTTCTTC CASSSSTTEQFF
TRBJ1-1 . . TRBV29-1 TGCAGCGTTGACAGGGAGTCCTCTGAAGCTTTCTTT CSVDRESSEAFF
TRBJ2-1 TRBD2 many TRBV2 TGTGCCAGCAGTGAAACCCGCTGGGGAAGCGGGAGGAAGAATGAGCAGTTCTTC CASSETRWGSGRKNEQFF
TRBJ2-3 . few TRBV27 TGTGCCAGCAGCTTTTACCCAGGACTCTCTTGGGCAGATACGCAGTATTTT CASSFYPGLSWADTQYF
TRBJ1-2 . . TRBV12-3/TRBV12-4 TGTGCCAGCAGTTGGGGACAAAACTATGGCTACACCTTC CASSWGQNYGYTF
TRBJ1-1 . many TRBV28 TGTGCCAGCAGTTTGCCAGGCACTGAAGCTTTCTTT CASSLPGTEAFF
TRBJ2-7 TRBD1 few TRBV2 TGTGCCAGCAGTGAAGTGGGCGGGACAGGGGTCTACGAGCAGTACTTC CASSEVGGTGVYEQYF
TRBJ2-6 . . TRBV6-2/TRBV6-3 TGTGCCACCTCCGCAGGGACTGGGGCCAACGTCCTGACTTTC CATSAGTGANVLTF
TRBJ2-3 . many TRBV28 TGTGCCAGCGTTGGGAGCACAGATACGCAGTATTTT CASVGSTDTQYF
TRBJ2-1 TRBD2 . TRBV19 TGTGCCAGTAGTCCCTTAGCGGGAGAATTTTACAATGAGCAGTTCTTC CASSPLAGEFYNEQFF
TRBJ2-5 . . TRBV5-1 TGCGCCAGCAGCCCTCGGGGATACATCCAAGAGACCCAGTACTTC CASSPRGYIQETQYF
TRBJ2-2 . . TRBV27 TGTGCCAGCAGTTCGGAGGGGGCCGGGGAGCTGTTTTTT CASSSEGAGELFF
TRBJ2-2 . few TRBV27 TGTGCCAGCAGTCTAAACTTTAACACCGGGGAGCTGTTTTTT CASSLNFNTGELFF